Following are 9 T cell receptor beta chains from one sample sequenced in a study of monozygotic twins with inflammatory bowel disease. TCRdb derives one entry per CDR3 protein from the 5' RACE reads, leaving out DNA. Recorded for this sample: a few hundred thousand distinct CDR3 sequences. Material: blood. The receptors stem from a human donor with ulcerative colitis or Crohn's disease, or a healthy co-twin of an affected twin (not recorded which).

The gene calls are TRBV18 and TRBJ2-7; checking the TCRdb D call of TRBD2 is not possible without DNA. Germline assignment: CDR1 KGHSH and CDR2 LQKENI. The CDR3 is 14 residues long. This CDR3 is CASSPGRSTYEQYF.

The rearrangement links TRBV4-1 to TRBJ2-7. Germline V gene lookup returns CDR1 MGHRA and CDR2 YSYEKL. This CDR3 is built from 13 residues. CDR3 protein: CASSLGSAYEQYF.

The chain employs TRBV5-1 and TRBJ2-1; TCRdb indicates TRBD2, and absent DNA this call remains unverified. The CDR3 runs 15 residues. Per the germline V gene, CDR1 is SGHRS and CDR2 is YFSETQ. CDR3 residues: CASSLEGHQSHEQFF. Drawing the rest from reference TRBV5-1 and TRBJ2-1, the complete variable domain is KAGVTQTPRYLIKTRGQQVTLSCSPISGHRSVSWYQQTPGQGLQFLFEYFSETQRNKGNFPGRFSGRQFSNSRSEMNVSTLELGDSALYLCASSLEGHQSHEQFFGPGTRLTVL.

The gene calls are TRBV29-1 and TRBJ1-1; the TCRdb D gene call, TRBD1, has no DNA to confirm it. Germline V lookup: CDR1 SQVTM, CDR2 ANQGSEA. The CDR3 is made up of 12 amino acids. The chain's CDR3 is CSAGQMITEAFF. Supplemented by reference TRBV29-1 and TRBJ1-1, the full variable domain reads SAVISQKPSRDICQRGTSLTIQCQVDSQVTMMFWYRQQPGQSLTLIATANQGSEATYESGFVIDKFPISRPNLTFSTLTVSNMSPEDSSIYLCSAGQMITEAFFGQGTRLTVV.

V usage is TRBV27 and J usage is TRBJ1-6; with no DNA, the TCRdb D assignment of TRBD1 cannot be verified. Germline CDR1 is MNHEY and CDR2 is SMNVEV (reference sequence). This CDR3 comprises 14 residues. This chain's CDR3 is CASSSRVYNSPLHF.

The CDR3: CATKRQEESPLHF. The V gene is TRBV24-1, the J gene TRBJ1-6. Germline CDR1 and CDR2: KGHDR and SFDVKD. This CDR3 is 13 amino acids long.

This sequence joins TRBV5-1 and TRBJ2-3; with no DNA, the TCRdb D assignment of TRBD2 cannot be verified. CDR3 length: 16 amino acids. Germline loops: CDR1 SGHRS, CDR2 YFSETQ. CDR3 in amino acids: CASSLALAGATDTQYF.

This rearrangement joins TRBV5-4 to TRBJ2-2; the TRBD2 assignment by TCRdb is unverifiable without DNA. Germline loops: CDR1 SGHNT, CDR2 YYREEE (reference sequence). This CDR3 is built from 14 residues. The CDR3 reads CASSPAGNTGELFF.

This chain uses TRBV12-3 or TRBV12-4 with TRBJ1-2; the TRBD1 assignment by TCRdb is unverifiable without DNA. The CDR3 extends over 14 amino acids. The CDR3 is CASSEQGRTNGYTF.